The clone carrying this T cell receptor (beta chain) appeared many times. Antigen unknown. These data are taken from a study of T cells in Graves' hyperthyroidism and ophthalmopathy. General study results and limits: Most thyroid clonotypes that were expanded above 0.001 also turned up in blood. Progression to ophthalmopathy was predicted a median of roughly 6.6 months early.

The CDR3 is made up of 18 amino acids. The V and J ends lost 1 base and 1 base, in that order; junction bases with no gene match: 10. Germline V gives CDR1 GTSNPN, CDR2 SVGIG (reference sequence). Criteria for exclusion of patients were uncontrolled infection, other autoimmune disease, pregnancy or lactation. The TCR beta CDR3 regions underwent amplification using RNA transcripts as the source. Initially, a first-round RT-PCR of the TCR CDR3 employed the HTBI primer set. TCRdb used MiXCR to reprocess the multiplex PCR reads, holding one entry per CDR3 protein. Of about 740,000 distinct CDR3 sequences listed, 14% are singletons.

The receptor was derived from a woman aged 18-29 years with Graves' hyperthyroidism. Sequenced input: blood. The V and J genes are TRBV30 and TRBJ2-7, with TRBD2 identical over 13 bases. The CDR3 protein is CAWSAGRLLAGGSYEQYF. The CDR3 bases are TGTGCCTGGAGTGCAGGGAGGTTACTAGCGGGAGGGTCCTACGAGCAGTACTTC.